These 12 T cell receptor beta chains were sequenced from one sample in a study of cytomegalovirus exposure and HLA in healthy donors. The PCR employed 60 Vbeta primers together with 13 Jbeta primers. Sequencing used immunoSEQ multiplex PCR; TCRdb keeps in-frame clones, though not all of them. The repertoire holds roughly 180,000 clones, with around 75% as singletons. The sample was PBMCs. These receptors originate from a female donor in good health and CMV-seronegative.

The CDR3 region is CASSIAKRTYSNQPQHF. CDR3 nucleotides: TGTGCCAGTAGTATAGCGAAAAGGACATATAGCAATCAGCCCCAGCATTTT. J is TRBJ1-5 and V is TRBV19; possible D gene TRBD1, 5 bases. The CDR3 has 17 residues. Germline-derived CDR1 and CDR2 are LNHDA and SQIVND (reference sequence). V lost 1 base to trimming and J lost 0 bases, with 13 bases between them.

The CDR3 nucleotides read TGTGCCACCAGTCCGGGGACAGATACGCAGTATTTT. Translating it yields CATSPGTDTQYF. The chain uses TRBV19 and TRBJ2-3; D perhaps matches TRBD2 (5 bases). Deletions cut 10 bases from V and 3 bases from J, with 11 bases between. The CDR3 runs 12 residues. Germline-derived CDR1 and CDR2 are LNHDA and SQIVND (reference sequence).

CDR3 sequence: CASSLGIRLGGPQETQYF. The CDR3 nucleotides read TGTGCCAGCAGCTTAGGTATTCGCCTAGGCGGTCCACAAGAGACCCAGTACTTC. The rearrangement links TRBV7-8 to TRBJ2-5; D is ambiguous. The CDR3 totals 18 residues. Per germline, CDR1 SGHVS and CDR2 FQNEAQ. Trimming shortened V by 1 base and J by 2 bases, and 20 bases separated the two germline ends.

The rearrangement uses TRBV4-2 and TRBJ1-2; weak D call: TRBD1 (6 bases). Germline assignment: CDR1 LGHNA and CDR2 YNFKEQ. Trimming cost V 2 bases and J 6 bases, with 10 bases left between them. CDR3 size: 13 residues. The CDR3 sequence is CASSQYSGDGYTF. CDR3 coding DNA: TGTGCCAGCAGCCAATATTCAGGGGATGGCTACACCTTC.

This clone was counted once. V is TRBV19 and J is TRBJ2-7, with 7 bases identical to TRBD2. This CDR3 comprises 15 residues. Germline values: CDR1 LNHDA, CDR2 SQIVND (reference sequence). With 2 bases clipped from V and 3 bases from J, the junction kept 7 bases outside the gene matches. CDR3 DNA sequence: TGTGCCAGTAGTATAACGCTAGCGGTTAACTACGAGCAGTACTTC. Translation: CASSITLAVNYEQYF.

The chain carries TRBV9 and TRBJ2-1, with D perhaps matching TRBD1 (6 bases). V shed 4 bases and J shed 4 bases, with 18 bases lying between them. Germline V gene sequence: CDR1 SGDLS, CDR2 YYNGEE. CDR3 length: 16 amino acids. The CDR3: CASSPKDSNLYNEQFF. DNA for the CDR3: TGTGCCAGCAGCCCAAAGGACAGCAACCTGTACAATGAGCAGTTCTTC.

Note on this clone: The same CDR3 can be traced to other DNA sequences in this sample. The chain has TRBV7-2 and TRBJ2-3, with 11 bases aligning to TRBD2. CDR1 and CDR2 from the germline V gene are SGHTA and FQGNSA. This CDR3 has 16 amino acids. J lost 3 bases, V lost 1 base, and 3 bases had no gene match. The CDR3 loop reads CASSLGLAGGTDTQYF. The CDR3 bases are TGTGCCAGCAGCTTAGGGCTAGCGGGAGGAACAGATACGCAGTATTTT.

The chain links TRBV6-5 to TRBJ2-3; 13 positions match TRBD2. Germline CDR1 and CDR2: MNHEY and SVGAGI. V dropped 6 bases and J dropped 6; count of bases not matched to a gene: 3. The CDR3 covers 14 residues. The CDR3 DNA sequence: TGTGCCAGCAGACGGACTAGCGGGAGTGATACGCAGTATTTT. Its protein is CASRRTSGSDTQYF.

J is TRBJ2-1 and V is TRBV9; weak D call: TRBD1 (6 bases). Trimming pared 1 base from V and 1 base from J, leaving 9 bases between. The CDR3 consists of 15 residues. The germline gives CDR1 SGDLS, CDR2 YYNGEE. In nucleotides, the CDR3 is TGTGCCAGCAGCGTATTCAGGGGATCCTACAATGAGCAGTTCTTC. As protein: CASSVFRGSYNEQFF.

This clone was counted between two and nine times. This sequence joins TRBV11-2 and TRBJ1-3, with D possibly TRBD1 on 6 matching bases. V was trimmed by 0 bases and J by 2 bases, leaving 11 bases between them. This CDR3 region has 16 residues. Germline V gives CDR1 SGHAT, CDR2 FQNNGV. The CDR3 spells CASSLDSNRAGNTIYF. The CDR3 coding sequence is TGTGCCAGCAGCTTAGATTCCAACAGGGCTGGAAACACCATATATTTT.

The rearrangement links TRBV14 to TRBJ1-2; D is unclear. The CDR3 consists of 14 residues. Germline V lookup: CDR1 SGHDN, CDR2 FVKESK. V lost 0 bases and J lost 4, with 9 bases in between. The CDR3 DNA is TGTGCCAGCAGCCAAGACCGCCTAAGCTATGGCTACACCTTC. Protein sequence: CASSQDRLSYGYTF.

This clone was found a few times. The J gene is TRBJ2-1, the V gene TRBV6-5, with a possible D match to TRBD2 (6 bases). The germline V and J ends were trimmed by 2 bases and 6 bases, with 11 bases remaining between them. CDR3 size: 14 residues. Germline V CDR1 and CDR2: MNHEY, SVGAGI. CDR3 loop: CASSYGGIGNEQFF. As DNA, the CDR3 is TGTGCCAGCAGTTACGGGGGGATAGGCAATGAGCAGTTCTTC.